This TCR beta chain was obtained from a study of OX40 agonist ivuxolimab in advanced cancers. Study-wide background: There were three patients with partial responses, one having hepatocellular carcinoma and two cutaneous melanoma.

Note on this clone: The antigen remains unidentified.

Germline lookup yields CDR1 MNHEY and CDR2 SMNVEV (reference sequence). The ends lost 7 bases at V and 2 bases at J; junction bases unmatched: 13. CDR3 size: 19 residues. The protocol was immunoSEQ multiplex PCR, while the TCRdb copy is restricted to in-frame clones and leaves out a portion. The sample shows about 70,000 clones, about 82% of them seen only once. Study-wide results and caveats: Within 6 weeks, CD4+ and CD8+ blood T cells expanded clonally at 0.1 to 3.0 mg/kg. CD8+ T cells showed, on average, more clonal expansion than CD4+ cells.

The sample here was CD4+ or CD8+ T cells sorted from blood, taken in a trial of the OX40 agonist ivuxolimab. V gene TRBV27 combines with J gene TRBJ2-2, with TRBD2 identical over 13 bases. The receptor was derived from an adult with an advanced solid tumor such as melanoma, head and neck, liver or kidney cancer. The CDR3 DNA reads TGTGCCAGCACCCCACCAAGGACTAGCGGGGGAATTAACACCGGGGAGCTGTTTTTT. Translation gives CASTPPRTSGGINTGELFF.